One and the same sample provided the 20 T cell receptor beta chains below, sequenced in a study of T cells in Graves' hyperthyroidism and ophthalmopathy. What was amplified from RNA transcripts were TCR beta CDR3 regions. HTBI primers were employed in a first-round RT-PCR of the TCR CDR3. TCRdb fed the multiplex PCR reads into MiXCR, producing one record per CDR3 protein. The sample yields more than 450,000 distinct CDR3 sequences, about 15% seen once. Sequencing was carried out using blood. These receptors all stem from a woman aged 40 to 50 with Graves' hyperthyroidism.

This rearrangement joins TRBV12-3 or TRBV12-4 to TRBJ1-1; D uncertain. This CDR3 has 15 residues. Trimming pared 3 bases from V and 0 bases from J, leaving 11 bases between. The chain's CDR3 is CASSFGGLMNTEAFF. In DNA form, the CDR3 reads TGTGCCAGCAGTTTCGGCGGTTTAATGAACACTGAAGCTTTCTTT.

About this clonotype itself: Given a much more abundant clone one base away, this may be a read error. The chain carries TRBV10-3 and TRBJ2-3; D gene uncertain. Germline loops: CDR1 ENHRY, CDR2 SYGVKD. This CDR3 comprises 15 residues. V lost 6 bases, J lost 4 bases, and 17 bases lay in between. CDR3 nucleotides: TGTGCCATCAGAGTTGGCGGTTCTTGGTCAGATACGCAGTATTTT. It yields the protein CAIRVGGSWSDTQYF.

The CDR3 protein is CSARDQTEKLFF. CDR3 nucleotides: TGCAGTGCTAGAGACCAGACAGAAAAACTGTTTTTT. The chain uses TRBV20-1 and TRBJ1-4; no firm D call. V gave up 0 bases and J gave up 8 bases, with 7 bases separating them. Germline V CDR1 and CDR2: DFQATT, SNEGSKA (reference sequence). The CDR3 has 12 amino acids.

In its sample, this clonotype was seen a few times. This chain connects TRBV16 to TRBJ2-5, with D perhaps TRBD1 (6 bases). V was pared by 2 bases and J by 4 bases, with 20 bases between. Germline CDR1 reads KGHSY; CDR2 reads FQNENV. The CDR3 is 17 residues long. The CDR3 nucleotides read TGTGCCAGCAGCCAAGTGAACGGAAAAGGGGGTTCAGAGACCCAGTACTTC. Translating it yields CASSQVNGKGGSETQYF.

This clonotype was seen a handful of times. V gene TRBV4-1 combines with J gene TRBJ2-1; 11 bases match TRBD2. Losses at the gene ends were 0 bases for V and 8 bases for J; bases not matched to a gene: 9. The CDR3 sequence is 17 residues long. Looked up from germline, CDR1 is MGHRA and CDR2 is YSYEKL. CDR3 amino acids: CASSQELGLAAWDEQFF. CDR3 sequence (DNA): TGCGCCAGCAGCCAAGAACTGGGACTAGCGGCCTGGGATGAGCAGTTCTTC.

The chain employs TRBV15 and TRBJ2-5, with 8 bases fitting TRBD2. Germline loops: CDR1 LNHNV, CDR2 YYDKDF (reference sequence). This CDR3 region has 15 residues. V dropped 8 bases and J dropped 4; count of bases not matched to a gene: 12. CDR3 sequence: CATHPGAGGGETQYF. The CDR3 bases are TGTGCCACCCATCCCGGGGCGGGAGGTGGAGAGACCCAGTACTTC.

Note on this clonotype: This may be a read error: a much more frequent sequence differs by one nucleotide. The chain has TRBV25-1 and TRBJ1-1, with TRBD1 as a possible D gene (5 bases). This CDR3 is 14 amino acids long. Germline V gene lookup returns CDR1 MGHDK and CDR2 SYGVNS. Trimming left V 5 bases short and J 1 base short, with 11 bases between. The CDR3, as DNA: TGTGCCAGCAGTCCCTGGGGGGGGAACACTGAAGCTTTCTTT. It is translated as CASSPWGGNTEAFF. Full variable domain (outside the CDR3, taken from reference TRBV25-1 and TRBJ1-1): EADIYQTPRYLVIGTGKKITLECSQTMGHDKMYWYQQDPGMELHLIHYSYGVNSTEKGDLSSESTVSRIRTEHFPLTLESARPSHTSQYLCASSPWGGNTEAFFGQGTRLTVV.

This clonotype came up many times. This sequence joins TRBV7-2 and TRBJ2-5; D not certain. V was pared by 1 base and J by 4 bases, with 10 bases between. Germline assignment: CDR1 SGHTA and CDR2 FQGNSA. The length of the CDR3 is 14 residues. The DNA for the CDR3 is TGTGCCAGCAGCTTAGTCAACGCTCGAGAGACCCAGTACTTC. Amino acids: CASSLVNARETQYF.

V gene TRBV9 combines with J gene TRBJ2-5; 9 nucleotides match TRBD2. CDR1 is SGDLS, CDR2 YYNGEE, per germline. The CDR3 is 16 residues long. With V trimmed by 0 bases and J by 1 base, 4 bases remained unmatched. For the CDR3, the DNA is TGTGCCAGCAGCGTAGGATCTAGCGGGACCCAAGAGACCCAGTACTTC. Amino acids: CASSVGSSGTQETQYF.

Ten or more counts support this clonotype. V usage is TRBV5-1 and J usage is TRBJ2-3; 7 nucleotides align to TRBD2. Unmatched junction bases numbered 10, after V lost 1 base and J lost 8 bases. Germline-derived CDR1 and CDR2 are SGHRS and YFSETQ. The CDR3 is 15 residues long. As DNA, the CDR3 is TGCGCCAGCAGCTTGTACCCAGGGACTATCGGTACGCAGTATTTT. As protein: CASSLYPGTIGTQYF.

The CDR3 sequence is CASSHGWWEQFF. The CDR3 coding sequence is TGTGCCAGCAGCCACGGTTGGTGGGAGCAGTTCTTC. This rearrangement joins TRBV3-1 to TRBJ2-1; unclear D gene. Germline-derived CDR1 and CDR2 are LGHDT and YNNKEL (reference sequence). The CDR3 extends over 12 amino acids. V dropped 3 bases and J dropped 10 bases, with 10 bases sitting between them.

This clonotype appeared a few times. The V call is TRBV9, the J call TRBJ2-1; 8 bases are a match to TRBD2. The CDR3 length is 16 residues. Germline values: CDR1 SGDLS, CDR2 YYNGEE. V trimming: 4 bases; J trimming: 2 bases; junction bases outside the gene matches: 8. CDR3 amino acids: CASSLNSGDTYNEQFF. CDR3 DNA: TGTGCCAGCAGCTTGAATAGCGGGGATACCTACAATGAGCAGTTCTTC.

This clonotype came up many times. The gene calls are TRBV28 and TRBJ2-1; D may be TRBD2 (7 bases). There are 14 residues in the CDR3. The V end was cut by 2 bases, the J end by 8 bases, with 13 bases between. Germline loops: CDR1 MDHEN, CDR2 SYDVKM. Here the CDR3 DNA reads TGTGCCAGCAGTTTAGAGGGGGGGAACCATGAGCAGTTCTTC. Translation: CASSLEGGNHEQFF.

This clonotype was detected only a few times. In DNA form, the CDR3 reads TGTGCCAGCAGCCACCACGGGGGGGGCGTCTACGAGCAGTACTTC. Amino acid sequence: CASSHHGGGVYEQYF. This sequence joins TRBV3-1 and TRBJ2-7; 8 bases are shared with TRBD2. This CDR3 region has 15 residues. The V gene's germline CDR1 is LGHDT and CDR2 YNNKEL (reference sequence). Trimming took 3 bases from V and 3 from J; bases not matched to a gene: 7.

This chain uses TRBV15 with TRBJ1-2; 7 bases fit TRBD1. Trimming cost V 5 bases and J 0 bases; bases outside gene matches: 6. Germline assignment: CDR1 LNHNV and CDR2 YYDKDF (reference sequence). This CDR3 is built from 15 residues. This CDR3 is CATSPRQGTNYGYTF. The CDR3 region has the DNA TGTGCCACCAGCCCAAGACAGGGAACTAACTATGGCTACACCTTC. Combining the CDR3 with reference TRBV15 and TRBJ1-2 gives the whole variable domain DAMVIQNPRYQVTQFGKPVTLSCSQTLNHNVMYWYQQKSSQAPKLLFHYYDKDFNNEADTPDNFQSRRPNTSFCFLDIRSPGLGDTAMYLCATSPRQGTNYGYTFGSGTRLTVV.

This clonotype was counted at least ten times. The J gene is TRBJ1-5, the V gene TRBV12-3 or TRBV12-4; D call uncertain. V shed 6 bases and J shed 5 bases, with 11 bases lying between them. The length of the CDR3 is 13 residues. This chain's CDR3 is CASSQAEDQPQHF. The CDR3 DNA reads as TGTGCCAGCAGCCAAGCCGAGGATCAGCCCCAGCATTTT.

This clonotype has just a few counts. This CDR3 is missing its conserved last phenylalanine or tryptophan, likely due to a read error. The J gene is TRBJ2-3, the V gene TRBV5-1; 12 bases match TRBD2. The CDR3 has 16 amino acids. CDR1 SGHRS and CDR2 YFSETQ come from the germline V gene. The J segment lost 2 bases and the V segment lost 4 bases, leaving 5 bases of the junction unmatched. The CDR3 nucleotides read TGCGCCAGCAGCCCGGGACTAGCGGGTACCACAGATACGCAGTATCTT. Amino acid sequence: CASSPGLAGTTDTQYL.

There are a few counts of this clonotype. The CDR3 DNA reads TGTGCCAGCAGTGCATCCGGGACCCGGAGCTCCTACGAGCAGTACTTC. Translating it yields CASSASGTRSSYEQYF. The chain is built from TRBV27 and TRBJ2-7, with D perhaps TRBD1 or TRBD2 (5 bases each). This CDR3 spans 16 amino acids. Germline values: CDR1 MNHEY, CDR2 SMNVEV (reference sequence). Trimming shortened V by 5 bases and J by 0 bases, and 17 bases separated the two germline ends.

This clonotype was observed a few times. The J gene is TRBJ2-7, the V gene TRBV28, with D perhaps matching TRBD1 or TRBD2 (5 bases each). The CDR3 runs to 13 residues. Trimming stripped 4 bases from V and 2 bases from J, with 9 bases between. Germline values: CDR1 MDHEN, CDR2 SYDVKM. The CDR3 DNA follows: TGTGCCAGCAGTTACAGGACTGCCTACGAGCAGTACTTC. It encodes CASSYRTAYEQYF.

The chain is built from TRBV24-1 and TRBJ2-3; TRBD2 might be the D (5 bases). This CDR3 comprises 17 residues. The V and J ends lost 4 bases and 0 bases respectively, with 16 bases between them. From germline, CDR1 is KGHDR and CDR2 SFDVKD. CDR3: CATSDAGVGESTDTQYF. The CDR3 DNA reads as TGTGCCACCAGTGACGCCGGGGTGGGAGAAAGCACAGATACGCAGTATTTT.